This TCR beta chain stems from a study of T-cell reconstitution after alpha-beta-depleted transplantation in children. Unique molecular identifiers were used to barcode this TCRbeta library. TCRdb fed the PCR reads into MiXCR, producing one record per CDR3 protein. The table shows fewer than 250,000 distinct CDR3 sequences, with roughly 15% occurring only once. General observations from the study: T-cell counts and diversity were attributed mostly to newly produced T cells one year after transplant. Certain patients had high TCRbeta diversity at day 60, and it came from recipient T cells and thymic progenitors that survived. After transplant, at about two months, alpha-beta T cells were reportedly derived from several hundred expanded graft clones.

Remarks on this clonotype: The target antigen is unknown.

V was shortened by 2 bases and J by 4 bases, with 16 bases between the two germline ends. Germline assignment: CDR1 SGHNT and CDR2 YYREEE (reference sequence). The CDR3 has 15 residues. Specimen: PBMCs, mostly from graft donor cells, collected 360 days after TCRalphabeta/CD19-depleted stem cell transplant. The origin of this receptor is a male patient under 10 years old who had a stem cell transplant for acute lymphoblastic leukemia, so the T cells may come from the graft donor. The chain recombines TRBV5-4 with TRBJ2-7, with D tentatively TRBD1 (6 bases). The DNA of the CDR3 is TGTGCCAGCAGCTTACAGCGGACAGTAGGTTACGAGCAGTACTTC. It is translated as CASSLQRTVGYEQYF.